This TCR beta chain appears in the sequencing data of a study of T-cell memory formation after mild COVID-19. This clonotype was detected only a few times. The germline V gene encodes CDR1 SNHLY and CDR2 FYNNEI. The CDR3 consists of 15 residues. V shed 7 bases and J shed 0 bases, with 15 bases lying between them. TCRdb ran MiXCR on the 5' RACE reads and lists one entry per CDR3 protein. The sample lists about 560,000 distinct CDR3 sequences, less than 25% occurring once. The chain employs TRBV2 and TRBJ1-1; D gene unclear. The sequenced material came from PBMCs or a T cell subset sorted from them (not recorded which). The source is an adult woman who had mild COVID-19 (a few samples of this study predate the infection). Cell type and time point are not known. CDR3 nucleotide sequence: TGTGCCAGCACCCCGTCTAGACGGATGAACACTGAAGCTTTCTTT. It translates to CASTPSRRMNTEAFF.